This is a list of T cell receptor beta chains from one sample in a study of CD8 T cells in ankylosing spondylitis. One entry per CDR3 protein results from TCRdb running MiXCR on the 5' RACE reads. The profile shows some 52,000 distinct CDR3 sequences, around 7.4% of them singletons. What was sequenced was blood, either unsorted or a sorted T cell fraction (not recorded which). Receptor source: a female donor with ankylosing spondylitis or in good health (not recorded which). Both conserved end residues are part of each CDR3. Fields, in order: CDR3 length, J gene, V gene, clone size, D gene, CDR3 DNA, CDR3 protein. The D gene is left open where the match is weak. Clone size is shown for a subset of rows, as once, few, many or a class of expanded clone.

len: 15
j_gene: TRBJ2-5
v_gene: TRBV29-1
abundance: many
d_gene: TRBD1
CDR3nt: TGCAGCGCCCCCGTAATAGGGACAGCCCAAGAGACCCAGTACTTC
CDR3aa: CSAPVIGTAQETQYF

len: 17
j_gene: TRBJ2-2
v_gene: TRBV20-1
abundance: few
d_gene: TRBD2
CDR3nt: TGCAGTGCTAGAGCCGGACTAGCGGGGGGCCACTCCGGGGAGCTGTTTTTT
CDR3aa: CSARAGLAGGHSGELFF

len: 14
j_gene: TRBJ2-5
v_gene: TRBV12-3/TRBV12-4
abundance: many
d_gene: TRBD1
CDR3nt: TGTGCCAGCAGCTCCTGGGACAGACAAGAGACCCAGTACTTC
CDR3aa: CASSSWDRQETQYF

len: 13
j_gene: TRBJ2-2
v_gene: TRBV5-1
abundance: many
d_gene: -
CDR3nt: TGCGCCAGCAGCACAATCGGCACCGGGGAGCTGTTTTTT
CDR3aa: CASSTIGTGELFF

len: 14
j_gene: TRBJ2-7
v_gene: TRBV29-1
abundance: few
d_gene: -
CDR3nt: TGCAGCGTACTAGAGCTGACAGACACCTACGAGCAGTACTTC
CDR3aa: CSVLELTDTYEQYF

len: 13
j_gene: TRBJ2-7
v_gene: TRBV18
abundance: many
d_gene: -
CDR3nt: TGTGCCAGCTCACCGTGGGATCGAGGGAGTCAGTACTTC
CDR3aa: CASSPWDRGSQYF

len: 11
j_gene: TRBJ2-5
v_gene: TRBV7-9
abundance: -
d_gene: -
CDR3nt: TGTGCCAGCGGGGGAAAAGAGACCCAGTACTTC
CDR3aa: CASGGKETQYF

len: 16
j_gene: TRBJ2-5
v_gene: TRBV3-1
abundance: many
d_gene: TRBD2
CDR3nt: TGTGCCAGCAGCCAAGAAAAGGGAGCGGGGGAAGAGACCCAGTACTTC
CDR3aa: CASSQEKGAGEETQYF

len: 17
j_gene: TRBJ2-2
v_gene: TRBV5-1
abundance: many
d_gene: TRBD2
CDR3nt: TGCGCCAGCAGCTTGTTAGCGGGGGCCGGTTCGGCCGGGGAGCTGTTTTTT
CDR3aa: CASSLLAGAGSAGELFF

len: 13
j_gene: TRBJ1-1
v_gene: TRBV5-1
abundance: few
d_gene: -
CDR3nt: TGCGCCAGCAGTTTAGGACCGGCGACTGAAGCTTTCTTT
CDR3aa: CASSLGPATEAFF

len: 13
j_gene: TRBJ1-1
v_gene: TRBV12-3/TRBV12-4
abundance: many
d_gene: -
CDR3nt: TGTGCCAGCAGAATACAGAAGAACACTGAAGCTTTCTTT
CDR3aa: CASRIQKNTEAFF

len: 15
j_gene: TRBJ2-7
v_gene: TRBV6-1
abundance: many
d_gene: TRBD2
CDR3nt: TGTGCCAGCAGCTCCACTAGCGACGAATTTTACGAGCAGTACTTC
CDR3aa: CASSSTSDEFYEQYF

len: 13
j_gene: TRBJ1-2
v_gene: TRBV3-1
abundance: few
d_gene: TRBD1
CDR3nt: TGTGCCAGCACCGCAGGGACAGGCTATGGCTACACCTTC
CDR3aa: CASTAGTGYGYTF

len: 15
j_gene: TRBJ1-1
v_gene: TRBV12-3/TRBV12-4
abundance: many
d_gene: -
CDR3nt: TGTGCCAGCAGTCCCGGCCACTATGACCGGGGGGGAAGATTCTTT
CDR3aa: CASSPGHYDRGGRFF

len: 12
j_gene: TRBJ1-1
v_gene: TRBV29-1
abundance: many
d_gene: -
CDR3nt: TGCAGCGTTCTCGGGGCAGACACTGAAGCTTTCTTT
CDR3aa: CSVLGADTEAFF

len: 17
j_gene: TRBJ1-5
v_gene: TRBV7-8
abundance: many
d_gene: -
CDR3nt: TGTGCCAGCAGCCCAGCTACAGGCCCACCTTTTAATCAGCCCCAGCATTTT
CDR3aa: CASSPATGPPFNQPQHF

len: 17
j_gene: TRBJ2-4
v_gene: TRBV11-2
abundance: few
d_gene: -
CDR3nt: TGTGCCAGCAGCTTAGGCCTCAGGGCACAAGCCAAAAACATTCAGTACTTC
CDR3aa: CASSLGLRAQAKNIQYF

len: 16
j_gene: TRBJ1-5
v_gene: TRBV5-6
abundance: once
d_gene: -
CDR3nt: TGTGCCAGCAGCAGGCGACAGACCAATAGCAATCAGCCCCAGCATTTT
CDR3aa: CASSRRQTNSNQPQHF

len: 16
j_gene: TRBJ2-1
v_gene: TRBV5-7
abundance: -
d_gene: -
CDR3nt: TGTGCCAGCAGCCCCGGGATCATCTGGGGTGTCGTTGAGCAGTTCTTC
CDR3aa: CASSPGIIWGVVEQFF

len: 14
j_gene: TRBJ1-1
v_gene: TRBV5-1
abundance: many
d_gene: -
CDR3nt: TGCGCCAGCAGCTCCCGGACAACCAACACTGAAGCTTTCTTT
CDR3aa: CASSSRTTNTEAFF

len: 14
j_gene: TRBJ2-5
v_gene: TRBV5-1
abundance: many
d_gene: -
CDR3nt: TGCGCCAGCAGCTTGGGGCAGGCCCAAGAGACCCAGTACTTC
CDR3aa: CASSLGQAQETQYF

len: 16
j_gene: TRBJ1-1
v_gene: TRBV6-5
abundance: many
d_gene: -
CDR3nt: TGTGCCAGCAGTTACTCGGGGCGGACCGTGAACACTGAAGCTTTCTTT
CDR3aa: CASSYSGRTVNTEAFF

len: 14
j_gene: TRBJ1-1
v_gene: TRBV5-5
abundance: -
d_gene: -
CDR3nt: TGTGCCAGCAGCTTTTTGAGGGCAGACACTGAAGCTTTCTTT
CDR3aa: CASSFLRADTEAFF

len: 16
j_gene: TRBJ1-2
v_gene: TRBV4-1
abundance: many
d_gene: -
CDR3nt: TGCGCCAGCAGCCAAGATCAATCGACGGGTGTCTATGGCTACACCTTC
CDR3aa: CASSQDQSTGVYGYTF

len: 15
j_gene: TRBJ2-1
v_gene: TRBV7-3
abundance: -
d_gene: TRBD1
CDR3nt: TGTGCCAGCAGCACAGGGGGGCACGGGGACAATGAGCAGTTCTTC
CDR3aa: CASSTGGHGDNEQFF

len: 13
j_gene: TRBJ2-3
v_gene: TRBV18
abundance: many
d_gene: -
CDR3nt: TGTGCCAGCTCACTTGGGCTTACAGATACGCAGTATTTT
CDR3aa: CASSLGLTDTQYF

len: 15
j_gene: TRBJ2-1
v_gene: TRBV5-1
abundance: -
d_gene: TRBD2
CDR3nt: TGCGCCAGCAGAGGGACTAGCGGGTGGTCGGGAGAGCAGTTCTTC
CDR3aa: CASRGTSGWSGEQFF

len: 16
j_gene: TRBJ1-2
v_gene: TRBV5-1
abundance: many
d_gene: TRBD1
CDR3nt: TGCGCCAGCCGAATCCGACCGGGACAGGGGGCAGGTGGCTACACCTTC
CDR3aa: CASRIRPGQGAGGYTF

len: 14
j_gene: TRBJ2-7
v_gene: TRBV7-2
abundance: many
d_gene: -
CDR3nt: TGTGCCAGCAGCTTTGATGGCCCACCGAGCGAGCAGTACTTC
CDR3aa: CASSFDGPPSEQYF

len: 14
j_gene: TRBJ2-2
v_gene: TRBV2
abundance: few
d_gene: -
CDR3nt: TGTGCCAGCACTGGAGATAGTAACACCGGGGAGCTGTTTTTT
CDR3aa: CASTGDSNTGELFF

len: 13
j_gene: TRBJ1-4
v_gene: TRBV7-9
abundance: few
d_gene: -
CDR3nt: TGTGCCAGCAGTCGGGGGGTTAATGAAAAACTGTTTTTT
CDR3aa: CASSRGVNEKLFF

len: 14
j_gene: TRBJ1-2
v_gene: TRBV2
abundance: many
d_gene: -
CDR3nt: TGTGCCAGCAGTGAAAGGAGGGTGGACTATGGCTACACCTTC
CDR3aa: CASSERRVDYGYTF

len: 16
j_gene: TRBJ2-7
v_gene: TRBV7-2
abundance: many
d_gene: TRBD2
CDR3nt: TGTGCCAGCAGCTTAGCTACAGGACTAGCGACCTACGAGCAGTACTTC
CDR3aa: CASSLATGLATYEQYF

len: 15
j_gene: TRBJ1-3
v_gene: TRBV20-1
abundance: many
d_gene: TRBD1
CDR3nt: TGCAGTGCGCGGGACAGATTAACGACTGGAAACACCATATATTTT
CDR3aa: CSARDRLTTGNTIYF

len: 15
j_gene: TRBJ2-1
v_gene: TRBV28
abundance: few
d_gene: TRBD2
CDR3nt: TGTGCCAGCAGTGCCGCGAGCGGGGGGTACAATGAGCAGTTCTTC
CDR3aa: CASSAASGGYNEQFF

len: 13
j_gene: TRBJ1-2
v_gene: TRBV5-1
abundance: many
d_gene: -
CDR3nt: TGCGCCAGCAGCCGGGGAGAGAACTATGGCTACACCTTC
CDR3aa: CASSRGENYGYTF

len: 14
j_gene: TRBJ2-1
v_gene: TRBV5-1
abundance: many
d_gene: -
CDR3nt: TGCGCCAGCAGCTTGGAGGGCTTGAGTAATGAGCAGTTCTTC
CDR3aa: CASSLEGLSNEQFF

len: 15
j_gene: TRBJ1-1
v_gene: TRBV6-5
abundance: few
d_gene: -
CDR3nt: TGTGCCAGCAGTTACTCGAGCCAGGGTTACACTGAAGCTTTCTTT
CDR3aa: CASSYSSQGYTEAFF

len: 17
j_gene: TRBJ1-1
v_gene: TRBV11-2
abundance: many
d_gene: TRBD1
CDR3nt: TGTGCCAGCAGCTTAGGAGTCACAGGGGGCAAGGGCACTGAAGCTTTCTTT
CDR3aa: CASSLGVTGGKGTEAFF

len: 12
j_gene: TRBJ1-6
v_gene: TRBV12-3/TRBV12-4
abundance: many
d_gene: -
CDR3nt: TGTGCCAGCAGTTTACGGGATTCACCCCTCCACTTT
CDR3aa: CASSLRDSPLHF

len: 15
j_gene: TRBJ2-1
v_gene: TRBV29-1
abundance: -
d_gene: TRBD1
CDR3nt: TGCAGCGTCCGGACAGGGGCAGGGGATGACGGTGAGCAGTTCTTC
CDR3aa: CSVRTGAGDDGEQFF

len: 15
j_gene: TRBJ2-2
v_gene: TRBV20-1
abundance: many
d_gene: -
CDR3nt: TGCAGTGCTAGGATGGGGCAGGGGAACACCGGGGAGCTGTTTTTT
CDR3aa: CSARMGQGNTGELFF

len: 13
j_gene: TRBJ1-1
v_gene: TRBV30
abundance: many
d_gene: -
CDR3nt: TGTGCCTGGAGTGTACAGATGAACACTGAAGCTTTCTTT
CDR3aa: CAWSVQMNTEAFF

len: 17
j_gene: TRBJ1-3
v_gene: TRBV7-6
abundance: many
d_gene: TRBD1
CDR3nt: TGTGCCAGCAGCTCAAGACAGGGGGGCGCATCTGGAAACACCATATATTTT
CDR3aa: CASSSRQGGASGNTIYF